This is a list of T cell receptor beta chains from one sample in a study of beta chain features in type 1 diabetes. Method: immunoSEQ multiplex PCR; TCRdb's copy keeps in-frame clones and lacks some. Among around 250,000 clones listed, roughly 22% were seen once. Source material: naive CD4+ T cells from blood. The receptor source for this set is a woman in her 40s with type 1 diabetes. Each CDR3 is given with its conserved first and last residue. D genes are given only for firm matches. A clone size is listed for some rows: how often the clone was seen (once, few, many), or a class if it is expanded.

cdr3_aa	cdr3_nt	clone_size	d_call	j_call	v_call
CASSFAGIMGSPLHF	TGTGCCAGCAGTTTCGCGGGGATTATGGGGTCACCCCTCCACTTT	.	.	TRBJ1-6	TRBV7-2
CASTRTFLSTYNEQFF	TGTGCCAGCACCCGAACTTTCCTATCTACCTACAATGAGCAGTTCTTC	.	.	TRBJ2-1	TRBV2
CASSLLQGKAGELFF	TGTGCCAGCAGCTTGCTGCAGGGGAAGGCCGGGGAGCTGTTTTTT	.	.	TRBJ2-2	TRBV5-4
CASSPPHAAETQYF	TGTGCCAGCAGTCCACCACATGCGGCGGAGACCCAGTACTTC	.	.	TRBJ2-5	TRBV6-1
CAWSVSGRKNTEAFF	TGTGCCTGGAGTGTAAGCGGCAGGAAGAACACTGAAGCTTTCTTT	.	.	TRBJ1-1	TRBV30
CAWSVASGLSDTQYF	TGTGCCTGGAGTGTGGCTAGCGGGTTGAGTGATACGCAGTATTTT	.	TRBD2	TRBJ2-3	TRBV30
CASSADMPGNTIYF	TGTGCCAGCAGCGCCGACATGCCTGGAAACACCATATATTTT	few	.	TRBJ1-3	TRBV9
CASSPRTGRVPYEQYF	TGTGCCAGCAGCCCTCGGACAGGGAGAGTCCCCTACGAGCAGTACTTC	few	TRBD1	TRBJ2-7	TRBV9
CASRLGGWRSGETQYF	TGTGCCAGCAGGCTAGGCGGTTGGAGATCCGGGGAGACCCAGTACTTC	few	.	TRBJ2-5	TRBV7-2
CASSAGQGGEKLFF	TGTGCCAGCAGCGCGGGACAGGGAGGGGAAAAACTGTTTTTT	few	TRBD1	TRBJ1-4	TRBV7-9
CASSYLAGESYNEQFF	TGTGCCAGCAGTTACTTAGCGGGAGAGTCCTACAATGAGCAGTTCTTC	.	TRBD2	TRBJ2-1	TRBV6-5
CASSRGGGDTGELFF	TGTGCCAGCAGCCGAGGGGGTGGGGACACCGGGGAGCTGTTTTTT	.	.	TRBJ2-2	TRBV7-3
CASSPPGLEQYF	TGTGCCAGCAGCCCCCCAGGGCTCGAGCAGTACTTC	.	.	TRBJ2-7	TRBV28
CASSAIGTNYEQYF	TGTGCCAGCAGCGCTATCGGGACTAACTACGAGCAGTACTTC	.	TRBD2	TRBJ2-7	TRBV9
CSVEGKFYGYTF	TGCAGCGTCGAGGGCAAATTTTATGGCTACACCTTC	few	.	TRBJ1-2	TRBV29-1
CASSVASPDSGPYEQYF	TGTGCCAGCAGCGTAGCTTCGCCGGACAGCGGTCCCTACGAGCAGTACTTC	few	.	TRBJ2-7	TRBV9
CAIGASGSYNEQFF	TGTGCCATCGGTGCTAGCGGGAGTTACAATGAGCAGTTCTTC	.	TRBD2	TRBJ2-1	TRBV10-3
CSVGQKNTEAFF	TGCAGCGTGGGACAGAAGAACACTGAAGCTTTCTTT	.	TRBD1	TRBJ1-1	TRBV29-1
CASSYEWGTGAFF	TGTGCCAGCAGTTACGAGTGGGGAACAGGGGCTTTCTTT	.	.	TRBJ1-1	TRBV25-1
CSVELTGGLNEQFF	TGCAGCGTTGAGTTAACAGGGGGCCTGAATGAGCAGTTCTTC	.	TRBD1	TRBJ2-1	TRBV29-1
CASSLGGAGNQPQHF	TGTGCCAGCAGTTTAGGGGGGGCAGGCAATCAGCCCCAGCATTTT	few	.	TRBJ1-5	TRBV28
CAWNLLNTEAFF	TGTGCCTGGAATCTCCTGAACACTGAAGCTTTCTTT	few	.	TRBJ1-1	TRBV30
CAWSVGAGSTEAFF	TGTGCCTGGAGTGTAGGGGCCGGGAGCACTGAAGCTTTCTTT	.	.	TRBJ1-1	TRBV30
CASSLGQGTYEQYF	TGTGCCAGCAGCCTAGGACAGGGGACATACGAGCAGTACTTC	.	TRBD1	TRBJ2-7	TRBV7-3
CASSYSGSQETQYF	TGTGCCAGCAGTTACTCGGGGAGCCAAGAGACCCAGTACTTC	.	.	TRBJ2-5	TRBV6-5
CASSWFSSPGDTQYF	TGTGCCAGCAGCTGGTTTAGCTCTCCCGGAGATACGCAGTATTTT	.	.	TRBJ2-3	TRBV11-2
CASSQDGGQAVEQFF	TGCGCCAGCAGCCAAGATGGAGGGCAGGCCGTTGAGCAGTTCTTC	few	.	TRBJ2-1	TRBV4-1
CASSLWSQEQHF	TGTGCCAGCAGCTTATGGTCCCAGGAACAGCATTTT	.	.	TRBJ1-5	TRBV7-2
CASSPHRETDTQYF	TGTGCCAGCAGTCCTCACAGGGAAACAGATACGCAGTATTTT	.	.	TRBJ2-3	TRBV6-5
CASSPGTYNEQFF	TGTGCCAGTTCCCCCGGGACCTACAATGAGCAGTTCTTC	few	.	TRBJ2-1	TRBV19
CASSEARGTGPLHF	TGTGCCAGCAGTGAAGCGAGAGGGACAGGGCCCCTCCACTTT	.	TRBD1	TRBJ1-6	TRBV2
CASRPDRTNSYEQYF	TGTGCCAGCAGACCGGACAGGACAAACTCCTACGAGCAGTACTTC	.	TRBD1	TRBJ2-7	TRBV7-8
CASSFGGEETQYF	TGTGCTAGCAGCTTTGGGGGGGAAGAGACCCAGTACTTC	few	TRBD2	TRBJ2-5	TRBV7-7
CAISDSGQGRETQYF	TGTGCCATCAGTGACTCCGGACAGGGACGGGAGACCCAGTACTTC	.	TRBD1	TRBJ2-5	TRBV10-3
CASSQEPGATEAFF	TGCGCCAGCAGCCAAGAGCCAGGGGCCACTGAAGCTTTCTTT	.	.	TRBJ1-1	TRBV4-3
CASSLNRGNTGELFF	TGCGCCAGCAGCCTCAACAGGGGGAACACCGGGGAGCTGTTTTTT	few	TRBD1	TRBJ2-2	TRBV4-3
CASSQGRVNTGELFF	TGTGCCAGCTCCCAAGGTCGGGTAAACACCGGGGAGCTGTTTTTT	.	.	TRBJ2-2	TRBV18
CASSQDGPTEAFF	TGTGCCAGCAGCCAAGACGGTCCCACTGAAGCTTTCTTT	.	.	TRBJ1-1	TRBV14
CASSVDPGQMNTGELFF	TGTGCCAGCAGCGTCGACCCGGGACAGATGAACACCGGGGAGCTGTTTTTT	.	TRBD1	TRBJ2-2	TRBV9
CASSQVQTPGGNTIYF	TGCGCCAGCAGCCAAGTCCAGACACCAGGGGGAAACACCATATATTTT	few	.	TRBJ1-3	TRBV4-1
CATSRRLGTGGLRSNQPQHF	TGTGCCACCAGCAGGAGACTCGGGACAGGGGGCTTAAGGAGCAATCAGCCCCAGCATTTT	.	TRBD1	TRBJ1-5	TRBV15
CASIAENTEAFF	TGTGCCAGCATTGCGGAGAACACTGAAGCTTTCTTT	.	.	TRBJ1-1	TRBV6-5
CASSLTRTGDSKAFF	TGTGCCAGCAGCTTAACCCGGACAGGGGATAGTAAAGCTTTCTTT	.	TRBD1	TRBJ1-1	TRBV7-2
CASGPLAGANVLTF	TGTGCCAGCGGGCCCCTCGCTGGGGCCAACGTCCTGACTTTC	.	.	TRBJ2-6	TRBV7-6
CASSLARVHEQFF	TGTGCCAGCAGCTTAGCGCGAGTCCATGAGCAGTTCTTC	.	.	TRBJ2-1	TRBV7-8